Listed here are 20 T cell receptor beta chains from one sample, sequenced in a study of CD8+CD57+ T cells in acquired aplastic anemia. The template for TCR beta VDJ and CDR3 sequence profiling was genomic DNA. TCRdb analysed the reads with MiXCR anew, one entry per CDR3 protein. The sample has 150,000 to 200,000 distinct CDR3 sequences, roughly 63% seen once; the top ten hold under 60%. Sequenced material: sorted CD4+, CD8+, or CD8+CD57+ T cells (not recorded which) from PBMCs. The receptors originated from a human donor in good health.

The J gene is TRBJ2-5, the V gene TRBV7-9; possibly TRBD2 for D (6 bases). Looked up from germline, CDR1 is SEHNR and CDR2 is FQNEAQ (reference sequence). There are 15 residues in the CDR3. V was trimmed by 8 bases and J by 0 bases, leaving 16 bases between them. The CDR3 is CASGRRRGYQETQYF. The CDR3 DNA follows: TGTGCCAGCGGCAGGCGCCGGGGGTACCAAGAGACCCAGTACTTC.

The gene calls are TRBV7-9 and TRBJ2-5, with TRBD1 as a possible D gene (5 bases). V was shortened by 7 bases and J by 0 bases, with 15 bases between the two germline ends. The germline CDR1 and CDR2 sequences are SEHNR and FQNEAQ (reference sequence). The CDR3 contains 15 residues. The CDR3: CASMGTGTYQETQYF. The CDR3, as DNA: TGTGCCAGCATGGGCACAGGAACGTACCAAGAGACCCAGTACTTC.

The chain joins TRBV2 to TRBJ2-1, with D possibly TRBD2 on 5 matching bases. V lost 6 bases, J lost 3 bases, and 9 bases lay in between. CDR1 is SNHLY and CDR2 is FYNNEI in the germline V gene. The CDR3 has 13 amino acids. The CDR3 region has the DNA TGTGCCAGCAGGGGCGGGTACTACAATGAGCAGTTCTTC. It is translated as CASRGGYYNEQFF.

The genes are TRBV7-8 and TRBJ2-3, with D maybe TRBD2 (6 bases). V was shortened by 5 bases and J by 2 bases, with 14 bases between the two germline ends. Looked up from germline, CDR1 is SGHVS and CDR2 is FQNEAQ. The CDR3 is 15 amino acids. This chain's CDR3 is CASSPPLASTDTQYF. The CDR3 DNA reads as TGTGCCAGCAGCCCCCCACTAGCATCCACAGATACGCAGTATTTT.

The chain couples TRBV5-8 to TRBJ1-2; D gene unclear. Germline CDR1 reads SGHTS; CDR2 reads YDEGEE. The germline V and J ends were trimmed by 6 bases and 12 bases, with 9 bases remaining between them. This CDR3 has 9 residues. CDR3 sequence reads: CASTGSDTF. In DNA form, the CDR3 reads TGTGCCAGCACCGGGAGCGACACCTTC. Full variable domain (rest looked up from reference TRBV5-8 and TRBJ1-2): EAGVTQSPTHLIKTRGQQATLRCSPISGHTSVYWYQQALGLGLQFLLWYDEGEERNRGNFPPRFSGRQFPNYSSELNVNALELEDSALYLCASTGSDTFGSGTRLTVV.

The chain is built from TRBV20-1 and TRBJ2-5, with D perhaps matching TRBD1 (8 bases). V lost 6 bases, J lost 6 bases, and 17 bases lay in between. This CDR3 has 13 amino acids. The germline V gene encodes CDR1 DFQATT and CDR2 SNEGSKA (reference sequence). In nucleotides, the CDR3 is TGCAGTGCAAATAACAGGGGGGGAAAGACCCAGTACTTC. It encodes CSANNRGGKTQYF.

The rearrangement uses TRBV25-1 and TRBJ2-1, with TRBD2 identical over 13 bases. The CDR3 totals 16 residues. The V gene's germline CDR1 is MGHDK and CDR2 SYGVNS. Trimming at V came to 2 bases and at J to 8 bases, leaving 6 bases not matched to a gene. The DNA of the CDR3 is TGTGCCAGCAGTGAACCCGGGACTAGCGGGAACTATGAGCAGTTCTTC. Its translation: CASSEPGTSGNYEQFF.

This clonotype was recorded once. The CDR3 loop reads CASSSEGLAGETQYF. In DNA, the CDR3 is TGTGCCAGCAGCTCCGAGGGACTAGCGGGAGAGACCCAGTACTTC. V gene TRBV7-2 combines with J gene TRBJ2-5, with TRBD2 matching 12 bases. Germline CDR1 and CDR2: SGHTA and FQGNSA. Trimming cost V 4 bases and J 4 bases; bases outside gene matches: 4. This CDR3 comprises 15 residues.

The chain carries TRBV2 and TRBJ2-7, with 7 bases identical to TRBD1. V gave up 9 bases and J gave up 3 bases; unmatched junction bases: 5. This CDR3 spans 12 amino acids. CDR1 and CDR2 (germline): SNHLY, FYNNEI. This CDR3 is CASRRDSYEQYF. The CDR3 region has the DNA TGTGCCAGTCGACGGGACAGCTACGAGCAGTACTTC.

This clonotype was picked up a small number of times. The chain combines TRBV29-1 with TRBJ2-7, with unresolved D. The germline V gene encodes CDR1 SQVTM and CDR2 ANQGSEA. The CDR3 sequence is 13 residues long. Trimming left V 7 bases short and J 3 bases short, with 16 bases between. The CDR3 spells CSARNPRNYEQYF. In DNA, the CDR3 is TGCAGCGCCCGGAACCCCAGGAACTACGAGCAGTACTTC.

This sequence joins TRBV6-5 and TRBJ1-2; 7 bases fit TRBD1. CDR1 and CDR2 (germline): MNHEY, SVGAGI. Trimming removed 7 bases from V and 0 bases from J; junction bases left unmatched: 2. This CDR3 comprises 13 residues. CDR3 protein: CASTGQTNYGYTF. The CDR3 region has the DNA TGTGCCAGCACGGGACAGACTAACTATGGCTACACCTTC.

This clonotype occurred once. The chain couples TRBV20-1 to TRBJ1-5; 7 bases align to TRBD1. V lost 0 bases to trimming and J lost 2 bases; unmatched junction nucleotides: 7. CDR3 size: 16 residues. From germline, CDR1 is DFQATT and CDR2 SNEGSKA (reference sequence). The CDR3 spells CSARETGNVRNQPQHF. The CDR3 nucleotides are TGCAGTGCTAGAGAGACAGGGAATGTTCGCAATCAGCCCCAGCATTTT.

V and J are TRBV20-1 and TRBJ1-1; D unresolved. Germline V gene data show CDR1 as DFQATT and CDR2 as SNEGSKA (reference sequence). The CDR3 runs 12 residues. V was pared by 3 bases and J by 4 bases, with 9 bases between. This chain's CDR3 is CSASVGSTEAFF. The CDR3, as DNA: TGCAGTGCTAGCGTTGGGAGCACTGAAGCTTTCTTT.

The chain links TRBV24-1 to TRBJ1-2; 7 bases agree with TRBD1. The CDR3 contains 13 residues. Germline trimming cut 5 bases from V and 4 bases from J; bases unmatched to any gene: 3. The germline CDR1 and CDR2 sequences are KGHDR and SFDVKD. The CDR3 sequence is CATSARGSYGYTF. Written as DNA, the CDR3 is TGTGCCACCAGTGCCAGGGGGAGCTATGGCTACACCTTC.

The chain joins TRBV7-3 to TRBJ1-2; D is uncertain. The germline gives CDR1 SGHTA, CDR2 FQGTGA. Trimming removed 6 bases from V and 3 bases from J, with 8 bases in between. CDR3 length: 12 residues. The CDR3 loop is CASSVGDYGYTF. For the CDR3, the DNA is TGTGCCAGCAGTGTGGGAGACTATGGCTACACCTTC. Drawing the rest from reference TRBV7-3 and TRBJ1-2, the complete variable domain is GAGVSQTPSNKVTEKGKYVELRCDPISGHTALYWYRQSLGQGPEFLIYFQGTGAADDSGLPNDRFFAVRPEGSVSTLKIQRTERGDSAVYLCASSVGDYGYTFGSGTRLTVV.

The J gene is TRBJ2-3, the V gene TRBV10-3; TRBD2 agrees at 8 bases. The germline CDR1 and CDR2 sequences are ENHRY and SYGVKD. CDR3 length: 14 residues. Germline trimming cut 4 bases from V and 6 bases from J; bases unmatched to any gene: 6. CDR3 loop: CAISGGGGRDTQYF. The CDR3 DNA reads TGTGCCATCAGTGGGGGCGGGGGGAGGGATACGCAGTATTTT.

The chain links TRBV20-1 to TRBJ2-5; 12 nucleotides align to TRBD2. CDR1 DFQATT and CDR2 SNEGSKA come from the germline V gene (reference sequence). The CDR3 loop spans 15 amino acids. The trim removed 3 bases at V and 4 bases at J, leaving 6 bases unmatched. In nucleotides, the CDR3 is TGCAGTGCTAGGGGGCTAGCGGGAGGGCCAGAGACCCAGTACTTC. Protein sequence: CSARGLAGGPETQYF.

V gene TRBV7-9 combines with J gene TRBJ2-2; no clear D. CDR3 length: 16 amino acids. The V end was cut by 5 bases, the J end by 5 bases, with 18 bases between. Per germline, CDR1 SEHNR and CDR2 FQNEAQ (reference sequence). The CDR3 bases are TGTGCCAGCAGCCCCTCGGACGGATACAATACCGGGGAGCTGTTTTTT. Translation: CASSPSDGYNTGELFF.

This chain uses TRBV20-1 with TRBJ2-5, with D perhaps matching TRBD1 or TRBD2 (6 bases each). With 0 bases removed from V and 10 bases from J, the gap between germline ends came to 15 bases. The CDR3 is 13 residues long. CDR1 DFQATT and CDR2 SNEGSKA come from the germline V gene (reference sequence). The CDR3: CSARDRPRGDQYF. CDR3 nucleotide sequence: TGCAGTGCTAGAGACCGTCCGAGGGGGGACCAGTACTTC.

This chain links TRBV7-3 with TRBJ1-1; 7 bases are a match to TRBD1. J was trimmed by 6 bases and V by 6 bases; bases with no gene match: 7. The CDR3 spans 13 residues. Germline V lookup: CDR1 SGHTA, CDR2 FQGTGA. The CDR3 loop is CASRRQGWAEAFF. The CDR3 coding sequence is TGTGCCAGCAGACGACAGGGCTGGGCTGAAGCTTTCTTT.